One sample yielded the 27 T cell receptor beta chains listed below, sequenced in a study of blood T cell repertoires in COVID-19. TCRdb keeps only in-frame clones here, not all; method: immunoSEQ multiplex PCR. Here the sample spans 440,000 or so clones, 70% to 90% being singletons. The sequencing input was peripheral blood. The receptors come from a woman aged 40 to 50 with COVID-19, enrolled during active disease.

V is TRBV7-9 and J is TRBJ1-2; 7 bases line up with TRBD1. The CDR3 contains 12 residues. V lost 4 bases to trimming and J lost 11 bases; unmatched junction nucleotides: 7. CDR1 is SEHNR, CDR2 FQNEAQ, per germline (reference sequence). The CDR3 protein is CASSSGQFVYTF. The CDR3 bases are TGTGCCAGCAGCTCGGGACAGTTCGTATACACCTTC.

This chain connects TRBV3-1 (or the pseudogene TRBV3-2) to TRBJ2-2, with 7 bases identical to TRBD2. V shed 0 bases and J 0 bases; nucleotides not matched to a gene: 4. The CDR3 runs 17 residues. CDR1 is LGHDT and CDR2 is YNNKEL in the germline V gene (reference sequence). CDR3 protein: CASSQDRLAANTGELFF. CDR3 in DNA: TGTGCCAGCAGCCAAGATAGGCTAGCGGCGAACACCGGGGAGCTGTTTTTT.

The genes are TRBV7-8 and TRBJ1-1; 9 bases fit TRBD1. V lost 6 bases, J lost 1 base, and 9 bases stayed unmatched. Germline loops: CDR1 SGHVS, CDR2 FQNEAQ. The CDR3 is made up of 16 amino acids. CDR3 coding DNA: TGTGCCAGCAGGGATCCGGGACAGGGCACGAACACTGAAGCTTTCTTT. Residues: CASRDPGQGTNTEAFF.

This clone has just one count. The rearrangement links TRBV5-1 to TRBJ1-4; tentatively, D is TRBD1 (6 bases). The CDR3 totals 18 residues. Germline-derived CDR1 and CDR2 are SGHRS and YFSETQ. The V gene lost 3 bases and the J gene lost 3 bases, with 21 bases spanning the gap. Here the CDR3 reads CASSYRQATLTANEKLFF. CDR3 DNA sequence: TGCGCCAGCAGCTACAGACAGGCGACGCTTACGGCTAATGAAAAACTGTTTTTT. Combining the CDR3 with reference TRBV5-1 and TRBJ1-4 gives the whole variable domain KAGVTQTPRYLIKTRGQQVTLSCSPISGHRSVSWYQQTPGQGLQFLFEYFSETQRNKGNFPGRFSGRQFSNSRSEMNVSTLELGDSALYLCASSYRQATLTANEKLFFGSGTQLSVL.

The CDR3 sequence is CASSQAVSDRFYF. The CDR3 DNA reads as TGTGCCAGCAGCCAAGCGGTAAGCGACAGGTTTTACTTC. This chain joins TRBV4-2 and TRBJ2-7; the D gene is possibly TRBD1 (6 bases). V lost 1 base and J 13 bases, leaving 17 bases between the germline ends. Germline V CDR1 and CDR2: LGHNA, YNFKEQ. The CDR3 is 13 residues long.

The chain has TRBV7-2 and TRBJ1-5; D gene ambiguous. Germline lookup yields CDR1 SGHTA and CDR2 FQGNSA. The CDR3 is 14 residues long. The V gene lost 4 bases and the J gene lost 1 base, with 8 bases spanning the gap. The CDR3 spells CASSYAGSNQPQHF. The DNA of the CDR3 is TGTGCCAGCAGCTACGCGGGCAGCAATCAGCCCCAGCATTTT.

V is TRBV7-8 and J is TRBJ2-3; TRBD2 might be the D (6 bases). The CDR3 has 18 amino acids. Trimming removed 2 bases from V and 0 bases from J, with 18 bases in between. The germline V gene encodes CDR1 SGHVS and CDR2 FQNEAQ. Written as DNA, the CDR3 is TGTGCCAGCAGCTTAACTAGCTGGCTGGGGGATAGCACAGATACGCAGTATTTT. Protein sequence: CASSLTSWLGDSTDTQYF.

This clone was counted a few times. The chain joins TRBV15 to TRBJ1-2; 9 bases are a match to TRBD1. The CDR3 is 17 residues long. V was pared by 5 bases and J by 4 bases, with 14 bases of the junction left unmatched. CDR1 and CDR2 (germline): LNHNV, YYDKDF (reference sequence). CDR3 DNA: TGTGCCACCAGCCGCCCCCCCACGGGGACAGGGTTCTATGGCTACACCTTC. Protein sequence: CATSRPPTGTGFYGYTF.

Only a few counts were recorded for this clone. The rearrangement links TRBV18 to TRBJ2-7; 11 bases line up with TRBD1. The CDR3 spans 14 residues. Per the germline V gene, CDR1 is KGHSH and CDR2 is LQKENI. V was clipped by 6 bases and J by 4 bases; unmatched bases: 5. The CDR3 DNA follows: TGTGCCAGCTCCGGACAGGGGGCGGGATACGAGCAGTACTTC. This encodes CASSGQGAGYEQYF.

CDR3 in DNA: TGTGCCAGCAGCTCAACAGGGCCGGGAGGCTACACCTTC. Translation: CASSSTGPGGYTF. The V call is TRBV6-5, the J call TRBJ1-2; TRBD1 might be the D (6 bases). CDR3 length equals 13 residues. Trimming shortened V by 6 bases and J by 8 bases, and 16 bases separated the two germline ends. From germline, CDR1 is MNHEY and CDR2 SVGAGI.

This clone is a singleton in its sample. CDR3 nucleotide sequence: TGTGCCAGCAGCGTAGATTCGGGGGGCTATGGCTACACCTTC. It translates to CASSVDSGGYGYTF. The chain carries TRBV9 and TRBJ1-2; D may be TRBD1 (5 bases). CDR3 length: 14 amino acids. The V gene's germline CDR1 is SGDLS and CDR2 YYNGEE. V lost 0 bases and J lost 4, with 10 bases in between. Combining the CDR3 with reference TRBV9 and TRBJ1-2 gives the whole variable domain DSGVTQTPKHLITATGQRVTLRCSPRSGDLSVYWYQQSLDQGLQFLIQYYNGEERAKGNILERFSAQQFPDLHSELNLSSLELGDSALYFCASSVDSGGYGYTFGSGTRLTVV.

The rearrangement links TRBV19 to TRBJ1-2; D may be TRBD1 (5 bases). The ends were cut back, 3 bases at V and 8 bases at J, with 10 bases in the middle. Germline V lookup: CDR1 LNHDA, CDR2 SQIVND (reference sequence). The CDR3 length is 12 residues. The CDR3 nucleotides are TGTGCCAGTAGTATCCCAGGGAGGGGCTACACCTTC. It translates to CASSIPGRGYTF.

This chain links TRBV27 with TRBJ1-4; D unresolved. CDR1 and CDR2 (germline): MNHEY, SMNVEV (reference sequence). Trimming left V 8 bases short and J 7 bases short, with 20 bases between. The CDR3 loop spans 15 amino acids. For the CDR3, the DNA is TGTGCCAGCTCCCTCGCAGGCCCTGGAGGTGAAAAACTGTTTTTT. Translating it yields CASSLAGPGGEKLFF.

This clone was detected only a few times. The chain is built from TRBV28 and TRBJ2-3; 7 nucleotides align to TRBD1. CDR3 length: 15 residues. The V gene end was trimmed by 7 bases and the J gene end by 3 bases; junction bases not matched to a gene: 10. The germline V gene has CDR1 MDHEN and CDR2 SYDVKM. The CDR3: CASTRGGLETDTQYF. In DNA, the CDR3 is TGTGCCAGCACCCGAGGGGGCCTCGAGACAGATACGCAGTATTTT.

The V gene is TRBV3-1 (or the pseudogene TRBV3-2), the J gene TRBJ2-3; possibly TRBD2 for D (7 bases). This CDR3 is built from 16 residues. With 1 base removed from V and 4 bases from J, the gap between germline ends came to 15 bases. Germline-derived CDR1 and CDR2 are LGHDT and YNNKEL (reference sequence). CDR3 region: CASSQVVGGGADTQYF. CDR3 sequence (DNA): TGTGCCAGCAGCCAAGTCGTGGGAGGGGGGGCAGATACGCAGTATTTT.

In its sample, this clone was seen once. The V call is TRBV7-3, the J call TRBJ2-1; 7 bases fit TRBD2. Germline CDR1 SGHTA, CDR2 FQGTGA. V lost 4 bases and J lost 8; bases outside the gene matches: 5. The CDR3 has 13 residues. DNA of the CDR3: TGTGCCAGCAGCTCAGGACTAGAGGATGAGCAGTTCTTC. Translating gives CASSSGLEDEQFF. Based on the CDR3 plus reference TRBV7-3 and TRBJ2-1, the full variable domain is GAGVSQTPSNKVTEKGKYVELRCDPISGHTALYWYRQSLGQGPEFLIYFQGTGAADDSGLPNDRFFAVRPEGSVSTLKIQRTERGDSAVYLCASSSGLEDEQFFGPGTRLTVL.

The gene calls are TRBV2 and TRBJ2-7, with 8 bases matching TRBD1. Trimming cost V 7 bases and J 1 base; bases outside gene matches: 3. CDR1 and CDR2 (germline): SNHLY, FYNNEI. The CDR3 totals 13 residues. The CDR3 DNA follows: TGTGCCAGCAAATGGACAGGGTCCTACGAGCAGTACTTC. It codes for CASKWTGSYEQYF.

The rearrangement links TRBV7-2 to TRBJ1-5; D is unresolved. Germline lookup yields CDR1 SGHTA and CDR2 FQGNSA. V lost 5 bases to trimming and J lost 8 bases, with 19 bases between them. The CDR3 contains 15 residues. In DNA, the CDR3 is TGTGCCAGCAGCACTTATGGTCGGAGGATGGAGCCCCAGCATTTT. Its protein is CASSTYGRRMEPQHF.

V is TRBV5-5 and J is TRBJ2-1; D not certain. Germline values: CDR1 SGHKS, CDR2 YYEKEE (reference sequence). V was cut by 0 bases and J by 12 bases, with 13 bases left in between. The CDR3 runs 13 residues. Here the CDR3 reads CASSLEAGHGQFF. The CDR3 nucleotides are TGTGCCAGCAGCTTGGAGGCAGGTCACGGGCAGTTCTTC.

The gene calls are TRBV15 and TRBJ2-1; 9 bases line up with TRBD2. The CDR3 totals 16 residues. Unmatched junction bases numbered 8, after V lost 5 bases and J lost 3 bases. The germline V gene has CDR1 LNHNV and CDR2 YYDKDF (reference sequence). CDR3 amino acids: CATSREAGGFYNEQFF. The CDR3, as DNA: TGTGCCACCAGCCGCGAAGCGGGAGGTTTCTACAATGAGCAGTTCTTC.

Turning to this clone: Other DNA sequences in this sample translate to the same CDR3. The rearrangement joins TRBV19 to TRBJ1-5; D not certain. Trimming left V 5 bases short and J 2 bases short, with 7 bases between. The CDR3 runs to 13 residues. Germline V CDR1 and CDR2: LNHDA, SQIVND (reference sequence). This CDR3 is CASSSRGNQPQHF. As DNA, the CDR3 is TGTGCCAGTAGTTCCCGAGGCAATCAGCCCCAGCATTTT.

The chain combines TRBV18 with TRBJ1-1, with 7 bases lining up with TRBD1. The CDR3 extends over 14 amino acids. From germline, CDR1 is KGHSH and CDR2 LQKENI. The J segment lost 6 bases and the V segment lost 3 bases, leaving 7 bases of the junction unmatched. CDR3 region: CASSPGTVRAEAFF. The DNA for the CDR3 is TGTGCCAGCTCACCCGGGACAGTAAGGGCTGAAGCTTTCTTT.

CDR3 nucleotide sequence: TGTGCCAGCAGTGAGGTTAGGGGGAAGTTCTTC. The encoded protein is CASSEVRGKFF. J is TRBJ2-1 and V is TRBV28; a weak D match, TRBD1 (6 bases). V lost 5 bases and J lost 14, with 13 bases in between. The V gene's germline CDR1 is MDHEN and CDR2 SYDVKM. This CDR3 is 11 amino acids long.

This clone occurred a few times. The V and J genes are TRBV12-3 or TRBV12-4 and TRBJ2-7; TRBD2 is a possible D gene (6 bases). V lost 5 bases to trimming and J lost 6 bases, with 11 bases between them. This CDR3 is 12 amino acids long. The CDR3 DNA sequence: TGTGCCAGCAGTCCCCGGGACTCCGAGCAGTACTTC. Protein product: CASSPRDSEQYF.

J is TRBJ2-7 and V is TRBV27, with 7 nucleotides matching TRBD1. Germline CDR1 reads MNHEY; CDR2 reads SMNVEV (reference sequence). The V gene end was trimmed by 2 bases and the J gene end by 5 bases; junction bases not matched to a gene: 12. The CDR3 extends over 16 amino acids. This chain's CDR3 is CASSLLAQGTSNEQYF. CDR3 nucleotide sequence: TGTGCCAGCAGTTTACTGGCACAGGGGACGTCCAACGAGCAGTACTTC.

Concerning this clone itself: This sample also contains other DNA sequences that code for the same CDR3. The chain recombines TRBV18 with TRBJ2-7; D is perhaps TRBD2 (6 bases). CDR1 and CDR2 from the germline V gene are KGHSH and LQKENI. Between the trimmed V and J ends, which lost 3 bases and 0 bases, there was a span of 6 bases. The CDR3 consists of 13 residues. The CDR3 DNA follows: TGTGCCAGCTCACCCGGGAGCTCCTACGAGCAGTACTTC. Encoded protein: CASSPGSSYEQYF. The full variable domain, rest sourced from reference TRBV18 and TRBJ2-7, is NAGVMQNPRHLVRRRGQEARLRCSPMKGHSHVYWYRQLPEEGLKFMVYLQKENIIDESGMPKERFSAEFPKEGPSILRIQQVVRGDSAAYFCASSPGSSYEQYFGPGTRLTVT.

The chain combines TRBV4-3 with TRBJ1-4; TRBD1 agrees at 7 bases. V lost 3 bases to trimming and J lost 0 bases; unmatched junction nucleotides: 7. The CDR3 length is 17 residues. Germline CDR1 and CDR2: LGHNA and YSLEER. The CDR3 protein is CASSQGQLTSTNEKLFF. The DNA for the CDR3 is TGCGCCAGCAGCCAGGGACAGCTAACCTCAACTAATGAAAAACTGTTTTTT.